The 12 T cell receptor beta chains in this list originate from one sample, sequenced in a study of cytomegalovirus exposure and HLA in healthy donors. Vbeta (60) and Jbeta (13) primers were used in the PCR. TCRdb's table, derived via immunoSEQ multiplex PCR, lists solely in-frame clones and lacks some. This repertoire shows fewer than 200,000 clones, 75% to 85% found once; its top ten account for roughly 10%. Sequencing was performed on PBMCs. The receptors were sampled from a man aged 50-60 years in good health and CMV-seropositive.

This clone was counted a single time. The V call is TRBV2, the J call TRBJ2-7; D is possibly TRBD1 (5 bases). The CDR3 is 14 amino acids. CDR1 is SNHLY and CDR2 is FYNNEI in the germline V gene. Between the trimmed V and J ends, which lost 4 bases and 2 bases, there was a span of 12 bases. The CDR3 here is CASSVESGPYEQYF. The DNA for the CDR3 is TGTGCCAGCAGTGTGGAGTCAGGGCCCTACGAGCAGTACTTC.

The chain has TRBV5-1 and TRBJ2-7; D may be TRBD2 (6 bases). The V gene's germline CDR1 is SGHRS and CDR2 YFSETQ. Trimming removed 3 bases from V and 5 bases from J, with 6 bases in between. This CDR3 comprises 11 residues. The CDR3 region is CASSWGDEQYF. Here the CDR3 DNA reads TGCGCCAGCAGCTGGGGGGACGAGCAGTACTTC.

The chain recombines TRBV29-1 with TRBJ2-3; TRBD2 aligns across 9 bases. This CDR3 is built from 15 residues. The germline CDR1 and CDR2 sequences are SQVTM and ANQGSEA. V lost 4 bases to trimming and J lost 4 bases; unmatched junction nucleotides: 9. The CDR3 DNA is TGCAGCGTTGTGCAGCGGGGGGTAGGACCAGATACGCAGTATTTT. Protein: CSVVQRGVGPDTQYF.

This clone has just one count. This sample also contains other DNA sequences that code for the same CDR3. The rearrangement joins TRBV9 to TRBJ1-3, with D possibly matching TRBD1 (5 bases). Germline CDR1 and CDR2: SGDLS and YYNGEE. The V gene lost 0 bases and the J gene lost 0 bases, with 7 bases spanning the gap. This CDR3 is built from 15 residues. The CDR3 DNA follows: TGTGCCAGCAGCGTAGAAACAGGCTCTGGAAACACCATATATTTT. Residues: CASSVETGSGNTIYF.

V usage is TRBV18 and J usage is TRBJ1-3, with D perhaps TRBD1 (5 bases). The germline CDR1 and CDR2 sequences are KGHSH and LQKENI. Trimming removed 3 bases from V and 0 bases from J, with 18 bases in between. The CDR3 loop spans 18 amino acids. Here the CDR3 DNA reads TGTGCCAGCTCACCCCTCCGACAATCAGACAGCTCTGGAAACACCATATATTTT. Amino acid sequence: CASSPLRQSDSSGNTIYF.

The rearrangement uses TRBV6-5 and TRBJ1-2; tentatively, D is TRBD1 (6 bases). The CDR3 runs 15 residues. Germline CDR1 and CDR2: MNHEY and SVGAGI. The V end lost 0 bases, the J end lost 2 bases, and 10 bases lay between the germline ends. CDR3 nucleotide sequence: TGTGCCAGCAGTTACTCGATAACAGGGAACTATGGCTACACCTTC. This sequence encodes CASSYSITGNYGYTF.

This clone was seen a few times. At the DNA level, this CDR3 is encoded by other sequences in the same sample as well. DNA for the CDR3: TGCGCCAGCAGCTTGGTAGGGGGACAAGAGACCCAGTACTTC. Amino acid sequence: CASSLVGGQETQYF. This chain uses TRBV5-1 with TRBJ2-5; D is perhaps TRBD1 (6 bases). From germline, CDR1 is SGHRS and CDR2 YFSETQ. This CDR3 contains 14 residues. The ends were cut back, 0 bases at V and 2 bases at J, with 8 bases in the middle.

This clone was observed a handful of times. A read error may produce the germline difference seen at one junction end. This chain uses TRBV7-7 with TRBJ2-1, with TRBD1 as a possible D gene (5 bases). Germline CDR1 reads SSHAT; CDR2 reads FNYEAQ (reference sequence). The CDR3 has 15 amino acids. The CDR3 here is CASSYDRTSYNEQFF. In nucleotides, the CDR3 is TGTGCTAGCAGCTATGACAGAACCTCCTACAATGAGCAGTTCTTC.

The V call is TRBV6-5, the J call TRBJ2-3; 8 bases align to TRBD2. In germline, CDR1 is MNHEY, CDR2 SVGAGI. The CDR3 covers 16 residues. With V trimmed by 3 bases and J by 2 bases, 7 bases remained unmatched. Here the CDR3 reads CASSYLAGGFTDTQYF. CDR3 nucleotides: TGTGCCAGCAGTTATTTGGCGGGAGGTTTCACAGATACGCAGTATTTT.

The gene calls are TRBV14 and TRBJ1-6; D remains ambiguous. Trimming stripped 6 bases from V and 14 bases from J, with 17 bases between. Germline lookup yields CDR1 SGHDN and CDR2 FVKESK. The CDR3 runs 13 residues. For the CDR3, the DNA is TGTGCCAGCAGGTCGCACAGCGGCATTACCCTCCACTTT. This gives the protein CASRSHSGITLHF.

This clone was picked up one time. The chain has TRBV9 and TRBJ2-3; 7 bases agree with TRBD2. There are 16 residues in the CDR3. The V segment lost 0 bases and the J segment 4 bases; nucleotides outside the gene matches: 8. CDR1 and CDR2 from the germline V gene are SGDLS and YYNGEE. As DNA, the CDR3 is TGTGCCAGCAGCGTAGTGGGAGGGGCTACTTCAGATACGCAGTATTTT. This encodes CASSVVGGATSDTQYF. Full variable domain (missing parts from reference TRBV9 and TRBJ2-3): DSGVTQTPKHLITATGQRVTLRCSPRSGDLSVYWYQQSLDQGLQFLIQYYNGEERAKGNILERFSAQQFPDLHSELNLSSLELGDSALYFCASSVVGGATSDTQYFGPGTRLTVL.

V is TRBV5-1 and J is TRBJ1-1; 7 bases line up with TRBD1. CDR1 is SGHRS, CDR2 YFSETQ, per germline. This CDR3 has 16 amino acids. The V and J ends lost 5 bases and 2 bases, in that order; junction bases with no gene match: 12. This CDR3 is CASSPLTGVPNTEAFF. CDR3 sequence (DNA): TGCGCCAGCAGTCCATTAACAGGGGTCCCAAACACTGAAGCTTTCTTT.